The clone carrying this T cell receptor beta chain was recorded once. The data were taken from a study of blood T cell repertoires in COVID-19. Study-level information: Donors in the United States, Italy and Spain gave samples during acute or convalescent COVID-19. T cells, B-cell-depleted T cells, or PBMCs supplied cDNA or gDNA.

Cohorts were based on clinical histories the participants reported. In the original analysis: Cell counts per sample came from amplifying reference gene primers. Sequenced by immunoSEQ multiplex PCR; TCRdb stores in-frame clones only, minus some. V, J and clone size reflect that table, while D and trimming were determined from the DNA. The table lists 210,000 or so clones, 80% to 85% of them singletons. This CDR3 spans 16 amino acids. V lost 1 base and J 0 bases, leaving 11 bases between the germline ends. Germline values: CDR1 SGHVS, CDR2 FQNEAQ. The rearrangement links TRBV7-8 to TRBJ2-3, with D possibly matching TRBD2 (5 bases). The TCR sequence derives from a woman in her forties or fifties with acute COVID-19. Sequencing was carried out using PBMCs or T cells enriched from blood (not recorded which). The CDR3 coding sequence is TGTGCCAGCAGCTTAGTAGGTCGGACTAGCACAGATACGCAGTATTTT. This sequence encodes CASSLVGRTSTDTQYF.